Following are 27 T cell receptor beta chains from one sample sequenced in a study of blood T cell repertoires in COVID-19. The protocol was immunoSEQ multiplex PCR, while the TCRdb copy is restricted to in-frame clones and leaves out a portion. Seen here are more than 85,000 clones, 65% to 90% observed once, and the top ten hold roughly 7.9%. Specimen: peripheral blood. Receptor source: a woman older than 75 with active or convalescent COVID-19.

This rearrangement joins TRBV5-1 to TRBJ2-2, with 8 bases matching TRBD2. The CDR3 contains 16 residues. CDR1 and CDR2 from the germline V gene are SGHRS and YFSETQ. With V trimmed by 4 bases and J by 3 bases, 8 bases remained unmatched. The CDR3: CASSGPGLGDTGELFF. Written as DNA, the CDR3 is TGCGCCAGCAGCGGGCCGGGACTAGGGGACACCGGGGAGCTGTTTTTT.

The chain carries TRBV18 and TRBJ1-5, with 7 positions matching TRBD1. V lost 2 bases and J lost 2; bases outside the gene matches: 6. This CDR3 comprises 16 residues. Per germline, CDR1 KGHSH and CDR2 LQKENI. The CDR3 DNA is TGTGCCAGCTCACCATTCGACAGGGTGGGCAATCAGCCCCAGCATTTT. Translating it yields CASSPFDRVGNQPQHF.

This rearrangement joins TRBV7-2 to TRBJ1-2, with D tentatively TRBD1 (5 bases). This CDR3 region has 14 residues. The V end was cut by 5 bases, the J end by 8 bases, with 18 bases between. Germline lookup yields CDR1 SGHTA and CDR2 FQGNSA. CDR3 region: CASSPGQIRVGYTF. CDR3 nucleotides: TGTGCCAGCAGCCCTGGTCAGATCAGGGTCGGCTACACCTTC.

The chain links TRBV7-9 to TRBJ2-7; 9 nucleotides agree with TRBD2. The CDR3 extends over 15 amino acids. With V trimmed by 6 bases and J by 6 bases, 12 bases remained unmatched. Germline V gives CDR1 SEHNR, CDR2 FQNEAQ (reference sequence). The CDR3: CASRAPGTSLGEQYF. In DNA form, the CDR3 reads TGTGCCAGCAGAGCCCCCGGGACTAGCCTCGGCGAGCAGTACTTC.

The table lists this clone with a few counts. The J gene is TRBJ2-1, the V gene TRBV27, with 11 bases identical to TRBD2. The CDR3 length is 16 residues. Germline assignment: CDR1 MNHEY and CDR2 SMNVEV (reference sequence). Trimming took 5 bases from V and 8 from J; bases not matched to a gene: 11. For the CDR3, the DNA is TGTGCCAGCAGTCACTCCAAACTAGCGGGAGTAGATGAGCAGTTCTTC. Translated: CASSHSKLAGVDEQFF.

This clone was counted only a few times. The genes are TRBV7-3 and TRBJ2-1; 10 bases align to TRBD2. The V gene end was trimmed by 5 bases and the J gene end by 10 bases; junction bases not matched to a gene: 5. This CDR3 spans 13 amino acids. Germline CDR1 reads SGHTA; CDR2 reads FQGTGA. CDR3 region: CASSTLAGEEQFF. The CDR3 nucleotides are TGTGCCAGCAGCACCCTAGCGGGAGAAGAGCAGTTCTTC.

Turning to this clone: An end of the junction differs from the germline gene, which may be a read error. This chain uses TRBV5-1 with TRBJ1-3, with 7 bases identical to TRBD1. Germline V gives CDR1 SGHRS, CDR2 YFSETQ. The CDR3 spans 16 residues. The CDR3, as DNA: TGCGCCAGCAGCTTGGAGCCTACAGGGGTTGGACACACCATATATTTT. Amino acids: CASSLEPTGVGHTIYF.

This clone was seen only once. CDR3 protein: CASSLSQAWGGPYTGELFF. The CDR3 DNA follows: TGTGCCAGCAGTTTAAGTCAGGCCTGGGGGGGACCCTACACCGGGGAGCTGTTTTTT. The gene calls are TRBV28 and TRBJ2-2; 7 bases are a match to TRBD2. CDR1 is MDHEN, CDR2 SYDVKM, per germline. J lost 3 bases, V lost 2 bases, and 15 bases had no gene match. This CDR3 has 19 residues.

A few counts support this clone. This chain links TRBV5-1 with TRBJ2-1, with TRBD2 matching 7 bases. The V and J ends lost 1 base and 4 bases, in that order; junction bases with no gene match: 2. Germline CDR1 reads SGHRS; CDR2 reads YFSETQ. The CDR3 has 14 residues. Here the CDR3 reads CASSLSGVYNEQFF. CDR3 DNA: TGCGCCAGCAGCTTGAGCGGGGTTTACAATGAGCAGTTCTTC.

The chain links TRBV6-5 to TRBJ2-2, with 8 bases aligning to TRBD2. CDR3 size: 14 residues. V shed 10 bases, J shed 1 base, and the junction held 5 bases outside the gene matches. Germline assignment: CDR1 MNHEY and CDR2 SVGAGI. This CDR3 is CATTAGENTGELFF. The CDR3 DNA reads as TGTGCCACGACAGCGGGAGAGAACACCGGGGAGCTGTTTTTT.

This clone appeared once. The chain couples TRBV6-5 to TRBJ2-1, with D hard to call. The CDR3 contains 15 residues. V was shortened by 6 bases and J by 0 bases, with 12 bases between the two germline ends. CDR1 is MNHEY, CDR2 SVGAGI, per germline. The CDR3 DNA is TGTGCCAGCAGCATCGACATGAGCTCCTACAATGAGCAGTTCTTC. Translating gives CASSIDMSSYNEQFF.

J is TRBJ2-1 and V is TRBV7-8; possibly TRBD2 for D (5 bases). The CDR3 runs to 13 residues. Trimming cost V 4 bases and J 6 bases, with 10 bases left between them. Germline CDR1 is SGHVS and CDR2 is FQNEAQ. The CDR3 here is CASSSGNFNEQFF. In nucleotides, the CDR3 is TGTGCCAGCAGCTCCGGGAATTTCAATGAGCAGTTCTTC.

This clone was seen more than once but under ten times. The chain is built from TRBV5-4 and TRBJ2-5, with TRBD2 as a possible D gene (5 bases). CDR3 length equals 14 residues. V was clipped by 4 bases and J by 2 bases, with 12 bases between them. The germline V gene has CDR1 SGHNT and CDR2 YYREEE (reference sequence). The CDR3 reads CASSVTREQETQYF. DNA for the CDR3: TGTGCCAGCAGCGTTACTAGGGAGCAAGAGACCCAGTACTTC.

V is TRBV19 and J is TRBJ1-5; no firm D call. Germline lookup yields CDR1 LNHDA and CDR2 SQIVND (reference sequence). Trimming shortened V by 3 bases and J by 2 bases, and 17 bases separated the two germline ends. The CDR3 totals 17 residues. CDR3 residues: CASSINPAGFGNQPQHF. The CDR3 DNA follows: TGTGCCAGTAGTATCAATCCCGCGGGGTTTGGCAATCAGCCCCAGCATTTT.

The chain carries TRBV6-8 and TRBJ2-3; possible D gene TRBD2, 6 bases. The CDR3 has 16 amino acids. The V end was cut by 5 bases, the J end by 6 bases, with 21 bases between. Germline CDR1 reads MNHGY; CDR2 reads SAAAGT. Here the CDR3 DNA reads TGTGCCAGCAGTCCCCCGAGGACTAACAATCCGGATACGCAGTATTTT. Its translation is CASSPPRTNNPDTQYF.

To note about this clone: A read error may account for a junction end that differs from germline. The CDR3 sequence: CATSDWTGQLSLIF. The CDR3 DNA reads TGTGCCACCAGTGATTGGACGGGACAACTAAGTTTAATCTTC. The chain has TRBV24-1 and TRBJ2-1; weak D call: TRBD1 (6 bases). Germline loops: CDR1 KGHDR, CDR2 SFDVKD. The CDR3 contains 14 residues.

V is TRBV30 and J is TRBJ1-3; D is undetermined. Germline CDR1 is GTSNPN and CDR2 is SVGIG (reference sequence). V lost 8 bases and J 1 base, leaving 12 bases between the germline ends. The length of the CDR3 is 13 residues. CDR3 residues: CATIPTSGNTIYF. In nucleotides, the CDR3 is TGTGCCACCATTCCCACTTCTGGAAACACCATATATTTT.

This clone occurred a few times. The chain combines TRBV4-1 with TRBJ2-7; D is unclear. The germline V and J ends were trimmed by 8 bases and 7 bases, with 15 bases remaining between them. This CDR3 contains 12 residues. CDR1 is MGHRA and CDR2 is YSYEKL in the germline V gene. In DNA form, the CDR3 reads TGCGCCAGCGCCCCGCTCACCGGGGAGCAGTACTTC. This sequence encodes CASAPLTGEQYF.

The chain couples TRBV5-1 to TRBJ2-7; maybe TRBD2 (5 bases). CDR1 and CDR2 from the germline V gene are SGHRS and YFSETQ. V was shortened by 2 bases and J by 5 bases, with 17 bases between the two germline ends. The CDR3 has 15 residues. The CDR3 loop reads CASSLFGGPMDEQYF. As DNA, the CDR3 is TGCGCCAGCAGCTTATTCGGCGGGCCCATGGACGAGCAGTACTTC.

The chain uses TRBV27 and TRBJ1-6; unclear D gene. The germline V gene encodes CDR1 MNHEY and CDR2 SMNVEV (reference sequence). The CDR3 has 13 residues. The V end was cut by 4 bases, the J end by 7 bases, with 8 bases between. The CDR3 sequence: CASSWLENSPLHF. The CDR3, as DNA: TGTGCCAGCAGTTGGCTGGAGAATTCACCCCTCCACTTT.

The CDR3 spells CASSLTPRETQYF. Here the CDR3 DNA reads TGTGCCAGCAGCTTAACCCCTAGGGAGACCCAGTACTTC. The chain joins TRBV7-3 to TRBJ2-5; D remains ambiguous. Per the germline V gene, CDR1 is SGHTA and CDR2 is FQGTGA. The CDR3 loop spans 13 amino acids. With 0 bases removed from V and 5 bases from J, the gap between germline ends came to 7 bases.

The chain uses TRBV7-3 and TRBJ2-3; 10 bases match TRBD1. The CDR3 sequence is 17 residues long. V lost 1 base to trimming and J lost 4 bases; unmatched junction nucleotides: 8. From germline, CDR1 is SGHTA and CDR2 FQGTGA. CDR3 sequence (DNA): TGTGCCAGCAGCTTAAGGACAGGGGGGAGTGTAGCAGATACGCAGTATTTT. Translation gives CASSLRTGGSVADTQYF. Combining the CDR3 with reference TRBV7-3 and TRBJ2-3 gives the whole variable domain GAGVSQTPSNKVTEKGKYVELRCDPISGHTALYWYRQSLGQGPEFLIYFQGTGAADDSGLPNDRFFAVRPEGSVSTLKIQRTERGDSAVYLCASSLRTGGSVADTQYFGPGTRLTVL.

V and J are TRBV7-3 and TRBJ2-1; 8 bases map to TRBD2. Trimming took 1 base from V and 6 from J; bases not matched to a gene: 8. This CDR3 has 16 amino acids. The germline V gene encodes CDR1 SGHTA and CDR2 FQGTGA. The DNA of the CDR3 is TGTGCCAGCAGCTTAATGTACAGCGGGAGCCTCAATGAGCAGTTCTTC. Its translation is CASSLMYSGSLNEQFF.

In DNA, the CDR3 is TGTGCCAGCAGCCAAGATTGGCTAGCGGGAGGTAACGGGGAGCTGTTTTTT. Residues: CASSQDWLAGGNGELFF. The gene calls are TRBV3-1 (or the pseudogene TRBV3-2) and TRBJ2-2, with 11 bases lining up with TRBD2. The trim removed 0 bases at V and 7 bases at J, leaving 7 bases unmatched. CDR3 length: 17 residues. Germline-derived CDR1 and CDR2 are LGHDT and YNNKEL (reference sequence).

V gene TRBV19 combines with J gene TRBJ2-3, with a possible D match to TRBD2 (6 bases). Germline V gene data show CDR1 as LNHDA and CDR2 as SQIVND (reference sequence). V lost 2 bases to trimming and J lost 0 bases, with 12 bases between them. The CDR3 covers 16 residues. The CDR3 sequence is CASSIPGSGSTDTQYF. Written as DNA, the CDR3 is TGTGCCAGTAGTATACCCGGGAGTGGGAGCACAGATACGCAGTATTTT.

The CDR3 DNA is TGTGCCAGCAGCTCGACCCGGACTAGCGGGGGGGGTGAGCAGTTCTTC. Translating gives CASSSTRTSGGGEQFF. The V gene is TRBV7-8, the J gene TRBJ2-1, with 15 bases lining up with TRBD2. V was clipped by 4 bases and J by 9 bases; unmatched bases: 7. CDR3 size: 16 residues. Germline CDR1 reads SGHVS; CDR2 reads FQNEAQ.

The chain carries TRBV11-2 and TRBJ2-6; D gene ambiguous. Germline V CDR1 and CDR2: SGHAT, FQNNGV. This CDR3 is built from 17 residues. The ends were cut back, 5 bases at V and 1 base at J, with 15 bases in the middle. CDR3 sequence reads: CASSPWLGESGANVLTF. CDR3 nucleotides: TGTGCCAGCAGCCCGTGGTTGGGCGAATCTGGGGCCAACGTCCTGACTTTC.